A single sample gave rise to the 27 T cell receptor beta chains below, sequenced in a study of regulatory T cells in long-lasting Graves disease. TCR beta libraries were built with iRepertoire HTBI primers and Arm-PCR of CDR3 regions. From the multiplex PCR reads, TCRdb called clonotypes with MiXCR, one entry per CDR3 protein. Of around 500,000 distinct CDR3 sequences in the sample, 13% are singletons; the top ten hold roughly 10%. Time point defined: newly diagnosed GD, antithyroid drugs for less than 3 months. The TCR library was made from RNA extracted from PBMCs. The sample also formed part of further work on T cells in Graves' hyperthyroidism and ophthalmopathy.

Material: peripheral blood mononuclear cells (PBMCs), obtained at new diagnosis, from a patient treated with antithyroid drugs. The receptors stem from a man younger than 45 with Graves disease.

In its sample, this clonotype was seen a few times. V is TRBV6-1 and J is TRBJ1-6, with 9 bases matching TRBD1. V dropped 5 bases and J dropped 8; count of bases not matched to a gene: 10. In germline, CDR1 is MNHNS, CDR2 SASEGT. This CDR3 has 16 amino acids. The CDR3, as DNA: TGTGCCAGCAGTCCACAGGGGGCGCTTCGGGATTCACCCCTCCACTTT. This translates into CASSPQGALRDSPLHF.

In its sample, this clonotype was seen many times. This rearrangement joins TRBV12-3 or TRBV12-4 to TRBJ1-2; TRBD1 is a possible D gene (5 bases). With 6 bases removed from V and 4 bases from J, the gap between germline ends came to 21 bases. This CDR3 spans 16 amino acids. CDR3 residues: CASRREGAASPYGYTF. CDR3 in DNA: TGTGCCAGCAGAAGAGAAGGGGCAGCATCCCCCTATGGCTACACCTTC.

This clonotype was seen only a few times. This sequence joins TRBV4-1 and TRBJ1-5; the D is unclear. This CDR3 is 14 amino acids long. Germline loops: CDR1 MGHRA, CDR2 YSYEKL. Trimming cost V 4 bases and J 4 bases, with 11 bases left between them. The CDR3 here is CASSPRELNQPQHF. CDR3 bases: TGCGCCAGCAGCCCTCGGGAGCTTAATCAGCCCCAGCATTTT.

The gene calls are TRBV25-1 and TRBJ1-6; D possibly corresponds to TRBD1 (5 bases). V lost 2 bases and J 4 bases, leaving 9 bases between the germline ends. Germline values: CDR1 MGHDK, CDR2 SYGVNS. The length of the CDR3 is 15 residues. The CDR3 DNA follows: TGTGCCAGCAGTGAAGTAAAGGGGTATAATTCACCCCTCCACTTT. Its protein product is CASSEVKGYNSPLHF.

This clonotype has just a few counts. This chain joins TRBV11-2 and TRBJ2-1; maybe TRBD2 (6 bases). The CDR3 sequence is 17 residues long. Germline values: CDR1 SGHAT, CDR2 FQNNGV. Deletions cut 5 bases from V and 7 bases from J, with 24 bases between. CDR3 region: CASSPKMGERAGNEQFF. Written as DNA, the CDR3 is TGTGCCAGCAGCCCAAAGATGGGAGAACGGGCGGGAAATGAGCAGTTCTTC.

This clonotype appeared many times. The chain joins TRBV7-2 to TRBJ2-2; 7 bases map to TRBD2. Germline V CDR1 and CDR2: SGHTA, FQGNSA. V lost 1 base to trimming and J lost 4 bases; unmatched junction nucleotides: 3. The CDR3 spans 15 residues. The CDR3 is CASSLGPGGTGELFF. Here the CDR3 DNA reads TGTGCCAGCAGCTTAGGTCCGGGGGGCACCGGGGAGCTGTTTTTT.

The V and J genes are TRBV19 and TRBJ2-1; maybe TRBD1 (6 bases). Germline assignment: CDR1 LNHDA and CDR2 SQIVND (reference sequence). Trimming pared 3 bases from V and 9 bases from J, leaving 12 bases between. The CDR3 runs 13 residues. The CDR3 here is CASSMGASFEQFF. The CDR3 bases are TGTGCCAGTAGTATGGGGGCCAGCTTTGAGCAGTTCTTC.

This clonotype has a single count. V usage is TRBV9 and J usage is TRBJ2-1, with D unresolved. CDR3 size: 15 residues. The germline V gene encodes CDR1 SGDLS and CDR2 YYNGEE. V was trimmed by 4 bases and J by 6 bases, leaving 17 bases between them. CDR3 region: CASSPTPGMGNEQFF. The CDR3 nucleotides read TGTGCCAGCAGCCCCACCCCCGGTATGGGCAATGAGCAGTTCTTC. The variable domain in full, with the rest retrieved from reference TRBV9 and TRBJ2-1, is DSGVTQTPKHLITATGQRVTLRCSPRSGDLSVYWYQQSLDQGLQFLIQYYNGEERAKGNILERFSAQQFPDLHSELNLSSLELGDSALYFCASSPTPGMGNEQFFGPGTRLTVL.

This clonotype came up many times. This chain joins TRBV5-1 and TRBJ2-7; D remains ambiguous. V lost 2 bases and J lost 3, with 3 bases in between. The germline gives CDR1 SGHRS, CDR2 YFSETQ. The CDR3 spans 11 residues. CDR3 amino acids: CASSFHYEQYF. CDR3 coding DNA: TGCGCCAGCAGCTTTCACTACGAGCAGTACTTC.

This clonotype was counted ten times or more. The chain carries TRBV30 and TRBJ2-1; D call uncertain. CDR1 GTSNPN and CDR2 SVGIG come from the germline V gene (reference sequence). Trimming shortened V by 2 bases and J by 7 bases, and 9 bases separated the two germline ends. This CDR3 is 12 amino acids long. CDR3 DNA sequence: TGTGCCTGGAGTAATAGCTGGAATGAGCAGTTCTTC. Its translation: CAWSNSWNEQFF.

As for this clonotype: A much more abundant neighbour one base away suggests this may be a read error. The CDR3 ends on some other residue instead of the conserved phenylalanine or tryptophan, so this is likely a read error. The DNA of the CDR3 is TGCAGCGTTCAGGAGTCGTATGGCTACACCCTC. It is translated as CSVQESYGYTL. This rearrangement joins TRBV29-1 to TRBJ1-2, with D uncertain. The CDR3 totals 11 residues. Germline V gene data show CDR1 as SQVTM and CDR2 as ANQGSEA. Between the trimmed V and J ends, which lost 5 bases and 5 bases, there was a span of 9 bases.

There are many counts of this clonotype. In DNA, the CDR3 is TGTGCCAGCAGCTTAGGACGCGAGGAGCAGTTCTTC. Amino acid sequence: CASSLGREEQFF. The V call is TRBV11-3, the J call TRBJ2-1; no clear D. The CDR3 loop spans 12 amino acids. The germline V and J ends were trimmed by 1 base and 10 bases, with 8 bases remaining between them. Germline CDR1 SGHNT, CDR2 YENEEA.

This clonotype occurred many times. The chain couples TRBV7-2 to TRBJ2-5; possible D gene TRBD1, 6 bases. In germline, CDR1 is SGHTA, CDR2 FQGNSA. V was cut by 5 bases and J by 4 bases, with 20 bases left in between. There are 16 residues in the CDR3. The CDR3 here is CASSTVAGGAGETQYF. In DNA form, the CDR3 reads TGTGCCAGCAGCACGGTGGCTGGGGGCGCGGGAGAGACCCAGTACTTC.

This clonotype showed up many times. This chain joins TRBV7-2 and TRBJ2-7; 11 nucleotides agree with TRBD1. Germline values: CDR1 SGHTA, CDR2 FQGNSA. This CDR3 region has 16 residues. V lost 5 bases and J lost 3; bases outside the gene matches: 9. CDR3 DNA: TGTGCCAGCAGCCTTACGACCGGGACAGGGGGCTACGAGCAGTACTTC. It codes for CASSLTTGTGGYEQYF.

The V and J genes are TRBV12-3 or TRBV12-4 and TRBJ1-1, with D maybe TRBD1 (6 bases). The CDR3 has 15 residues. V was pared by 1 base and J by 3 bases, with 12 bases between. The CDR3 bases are TGTGCCAGCAGTTTAGACGGGGGCAGATACACTGAAGCTTTCTTT. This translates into CASSLDGGRYTEAFF.

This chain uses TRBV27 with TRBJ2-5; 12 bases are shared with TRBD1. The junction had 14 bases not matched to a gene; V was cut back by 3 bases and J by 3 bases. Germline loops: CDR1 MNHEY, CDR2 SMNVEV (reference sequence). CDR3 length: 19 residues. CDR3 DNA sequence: TGTGCCAGCAGTTTCTGGACCGGGACAGGGGGCGGTAAGGAAGAGACCCAGTACTTC. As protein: CASSFWTGTGGGKEETQYF.

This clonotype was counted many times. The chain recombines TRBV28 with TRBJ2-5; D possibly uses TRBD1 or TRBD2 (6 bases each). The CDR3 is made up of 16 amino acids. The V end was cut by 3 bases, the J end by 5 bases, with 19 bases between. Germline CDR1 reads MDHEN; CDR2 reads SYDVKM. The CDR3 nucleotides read TGTGCCAGCAGTTTGCGTTGGGGGGCGCGGGTGGAGACCCAGTACTTC. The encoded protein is CASSLRWGARVETQYF.

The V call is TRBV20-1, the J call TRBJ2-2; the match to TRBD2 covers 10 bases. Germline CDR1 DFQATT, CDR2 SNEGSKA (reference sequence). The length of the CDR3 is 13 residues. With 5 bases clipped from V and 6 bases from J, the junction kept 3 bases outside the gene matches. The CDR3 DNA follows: TGCAGTGCTCACAGCGGGAGGGCCGGGGAGCTGTTTTTT. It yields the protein CSAHSGRAGELFF.

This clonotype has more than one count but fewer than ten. The DNA for the CDR3 is TGCAGTGCTAGCAATCAGGCCCACCCGGGAGAGCAGTACTTC. Its protein product is CSASNQAHPGEQYF. The V call is TRBV20-1, the J call TRBJ2-7; the D gene is possibly TRBD2 (5 bases). The V gene lost 3 bases and the J gene lost 7 bases, with 19 bases spanning the gap. CDR3 length equals 14 residues. In germline, CDR1 is DFQATT, CDR2 SNEGSKA (reference sequence).

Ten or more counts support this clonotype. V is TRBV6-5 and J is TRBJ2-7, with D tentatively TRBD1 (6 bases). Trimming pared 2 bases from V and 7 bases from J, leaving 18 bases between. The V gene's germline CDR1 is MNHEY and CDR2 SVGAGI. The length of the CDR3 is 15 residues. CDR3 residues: CASSYGRGSKWEQYF. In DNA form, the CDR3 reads TGTGCCAGCAGTTACGGCAGGGGAAGCAAGTGGGAGCAGTACTTC.

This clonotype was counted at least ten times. DNA for the CDR3: TGCGCCAGCAGCCAATACGGTGGCGGGGGACAGCCCCAGCATTTT. Encoded protein: CASSQYGGGGQPQHF. V is TRBV4-1 and J is TRBJ1-5; D may be TRBD1 (5 bases). This CDR3 region has 15 residues. Germline V CDR1 and CDR2: MGHRA, YSYEKL. Trimming shortened V by 2 bases and J by 7 bases, and 15 bases separated the two germline ends.

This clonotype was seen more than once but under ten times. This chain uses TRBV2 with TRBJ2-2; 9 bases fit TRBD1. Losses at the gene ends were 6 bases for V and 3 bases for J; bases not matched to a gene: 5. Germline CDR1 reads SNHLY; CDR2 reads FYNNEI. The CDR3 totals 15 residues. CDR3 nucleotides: TGTGCCAGCAGGGAGGGACAGGGTTACACCGGGGAGCTGTTTTTT. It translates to CASREGQGYTGELFF.

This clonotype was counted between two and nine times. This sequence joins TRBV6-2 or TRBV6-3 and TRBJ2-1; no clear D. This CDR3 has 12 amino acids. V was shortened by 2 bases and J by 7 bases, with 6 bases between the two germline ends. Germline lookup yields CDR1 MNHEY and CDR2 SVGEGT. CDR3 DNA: TGTGCCAGCAGTTACGTAGAGAATGAGCAGTTCTTC. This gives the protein CASSYVENEQFF.

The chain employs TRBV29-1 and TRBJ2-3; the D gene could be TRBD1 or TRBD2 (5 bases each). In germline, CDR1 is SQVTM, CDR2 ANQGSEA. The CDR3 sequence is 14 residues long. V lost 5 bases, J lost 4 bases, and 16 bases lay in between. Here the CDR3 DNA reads TGCAGCGTTCAAGCGAGGGGCTTGGCAGATACGCAGTATTTT. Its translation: CSVQARGLADTQYF.

The CDR3 sequence is CASSLIPGGRANEKLFF. DNA of the CDR3: TGCGCCAGCAGCCTAATTCCGGGAGGGAGGGCTAATGAAAAACTGTTTTTT. This rearrangement joins TRBV4-1 to TRBJ1-4; D not resolved. In germline, CDR1 is MGHRA, CDR2 YSYEKL. V was cut by 4 bases and J by 3 bases, with 18 bases left in between. This CDR3 region has 17 residues.

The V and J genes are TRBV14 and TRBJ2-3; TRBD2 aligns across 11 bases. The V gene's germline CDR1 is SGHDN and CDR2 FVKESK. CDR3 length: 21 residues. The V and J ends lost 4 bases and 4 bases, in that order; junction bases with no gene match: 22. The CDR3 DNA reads TGTGCCAGCAGCCGAGGGAGACTAGCGGGACGTGAAGAGTTTCTCTCAGATACGCAGTATTTT. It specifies CASSRGRLAGREEFLSDTQYF.

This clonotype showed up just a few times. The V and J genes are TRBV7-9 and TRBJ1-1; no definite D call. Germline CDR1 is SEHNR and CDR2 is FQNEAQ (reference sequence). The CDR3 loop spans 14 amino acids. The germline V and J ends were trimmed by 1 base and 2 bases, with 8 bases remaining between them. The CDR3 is CASSLGGYNTEAFF. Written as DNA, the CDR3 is TGTGCCAGCAGCTTAGGGGGATATAACACTGAAGCTTTCTTT.